One and the same sample provided the 16 T cell receptor beta chains below, sequenced in a study of control samples from healthy donors and cancer patients. Measured with immunoSEQ multiplex PCR; TCRdb has only the in-frame clones, and not every one. Here the sample spans some 77,000 clones, roughly nine tenths being singletons. Sample: blood. The receptors originated from an older woman in good health.

J is TRBJ1-6 and V is TRBV7-2; perhaps TRBD1 as D (6 bases). Trimming took 5 bases from V and 9 from J, leaving 29 bases between them. Germline V lookup: CDR1 SGHTA, CDR2 FQGNSA. The length of the CDR3 is 19 residues. Here the CDR3 reads CASSPHSIYRDTQISPLHF. In nucleotides, the CDR3 is TGTGCCAGCAGCCCCCACAGCATCTACCGGGACACCCAGATTTCACCCCTCCACTTT. Drawing the rest from reference TRBV7-2 and TRBJ1-6, the complete variable domain is GAGVSQSPSNKVTEKGKDVELRCDPISGHTALYWYRQSLGQGLEFLIYFQGNSAPDKSGLPSDRFSAERTGGSVSTLTIQRTQQEDSAVYLCASSPHSIYRDTQISPLHFGNGTRLTVT.

In DNA form, the CDR3 reads TGTGCCAGCAGTTCAGTATATACTGAAGCTTTCTTT. This sequence encodes CASSSVYTEAFF. The V and J genes are TRBV5-6 and TRBJ1-1; no reliable D call. Trimming removed 5 bases from V and 5 bases from J, with 10 bases in between. The CDR3 loop spans 12 amino acids. In germline, CDR1 is SGHDT, CDR2 YYEEEE.

J is TRBJ1-2 and V is TRBV2; 8 bases agree with TRBD1. The CDR3 sequence is 15 residues long. CDR1 and CDR2 from the germline V gene are SNHLY and FYNNEI. V shed 6 bases and J 4 bases; nucleotides not matched to a gene: 10. CDR3 residues: CASRAGTGGLYGYTF. The DNA for the CDR3 is TGTGCCAGCAGGGCGGGAACAGGGGGACTCTATGGCTACACCTTC. Full variable domain (rest looked up from reference TRBV2 and TRBJ1-2): EPEVTQTPSHQVTQMGQEVILRCVPISNHLYFYWYRQILGQKVEFLVSFYNNEISEKSEIFDDQFSVERPDGSNFTLKIRSTKLEDSAMYFCASRAGTGGLYGYTFGSGTRLTVV.

V gene TRBV9 combines with J gene TRBJ2-2; 8 bases map to TRBD2. Germline CDR1 is SGDLS and CDR2 is YYNGEE. J was trimmed by 4 bases and V by 3 bases; bases with no gene match: 5. The CDR3 is 15 amino acids. The CDR3 DNA is TGTGCCAGCAGCGATGGGCGGGGGGCCACCGGGGAGCTGTTTTTT. Translated, it gives CASSDGRGATGELFF.

The chain couples TRBV11-2 to TRBJ1-4; D unclear. This CDR3 region has 15 residues. From germline, CDR1 is SGHAT and CDR2 FQNNGV. V was trimmed by 6 bases and J by 4 bases, leaving 15 bases between them. The CDR3 DNA reads as TGTGCCAGCAGTTTAAACGGACTACTTAATGAAAAACTGTTTTTT. It specifies CASSLNGLLNEKLFF.

This chain joins TRBV3-1 (or the pseudogene TRBV3-2) and TRBJ1-2, with D possibly matching TRBD1 (5 bases). CDR3 length equals 14 residues. The germline V gene has CDR1 LGHDT and CDR2 YNNKEL (reference sequence). The V end lost 1 base, the J end lost 6 bases, and 12 bases lay between the germline ends. CDR3 sequence: CASSQGGREDGYTF. DNA for the CDR3: TGTGCCAGCAGCCAAGGAGGCAGGGAGGATGGCTACACCTTC.

This rearrangement joins TRBV7-2 to TRBJ1-1; D is unresolved. The CDR3 has 14 amino acids. Trimming took off 8 bases at V and 0 bases at J, with 13 bases between the two ends. Per germline, CDR1 SGHTA and CDR2 FQGNSA. The DNA for the CDR3 is TGTGCCAGCTTGGTGAACACGTTGAACACTGAAGCTTTCTTT. As protein: CASLVNTLNTEAFF.

V is TRBV6-5 and J is TRBJ1-2; D not resolved. V lost 2 bases and J 4 bases, leaving 11 bases between the germline ends. The CDR3 runs 14 residues. Germline loops: CDR1 MNHEY, CDR2 SVGAGI. The chain's CDR3 is CASSYVDTSYGYTF. The CDR3 nucleotides read TGTGCCAGCAGTTACGTAGACACTTCCTATGGCTACACCTTC.

This clone was seen only once. The rearrangement joins TRBV2 to TRBJ2-1; 14 bases line up with TRBD2. The CDR3 is 19 amino acids. From germline, CDR1 is SNHLY and CDR2 FYNNEI. The ends lost 4 bases at V and 1 base at J; junction bases unmatched: 9. In DNA, the CDR3 is TGTGCCAGCAGTGCTCGCTTGACTAGCGGGGGGGGATCCTACAATGAGCAGTTCTTC. This sequence encodes CASSARLTSGGGSYNEQFF.

This clone was detected only once. CDR3 amino acids: CASSLAVGYEQYF. The CDR3 DNA reads TGTGCCAGCAGCTTGGCCGTAGGGTACGAGCAGTACTTC. The chain uses TRBV5-6 and TRBJ2-7; no firm D call. The germline gives CDR1 SGHDT, CDR2 YYEEEE. The CDR3 consists of 13 residues. Trimming cost V 0 bases and J 4 bases, with 8 bases left between them.

CDR3 in DNA: TGTGCCAGCAGTGGGGGGACAGTCTATGGCTACACCTTC. Translating gives CASSGGTVYGYTF. The V call is TRBV28, the J call TRBJ1-2; 7 bases line up with TRBD1. Germline assignment: CDR1 MDHEN and CDR2 SYDVKM. Trimming cost V 5 bases and J 4 bases; bases outside gene matches: 4. The CDR3 loop spans 13 amino acids.

The chain couples TRBV5-4 to TRBJ2-3; D gene unclear. V was trimmed by 4 bases and J by 2 bases, leaving 8 bases between them. Germline CDR1 reads SGHNT; CDR2 reads YYREEE (reference sequence). CDR3 length equals 13 residues. This CDR3 is CASSPYPTDTQYF. DNA for the CDR3: TGTGCCAGCAGCCCGTACCCCACAGATACGCAGTATTTT. Together with reference TRBV5-4 and TRBJ2-3, the CDR3 gives the full variable domain: ETGVTQSPTHLIKTRGQQVTLRCSSQSGHNTVSWYQQALGQGPQFIFQYYREEENGRGNFPPRFSGLQFPNYSSELNVNALELDDSALYLCASSPYPTDTQYFGPGTRLTVL.

A single count supports this clone. The chain is built from TRBV18 and TRBJ1-1; D gene uncertain. The CDR3 is made up of 14 amino acids. Per germline, CDR1 KGHSH and CDR2 LQKENI. The germline V and J ends were trimmed by 2 bases and 1 base, with 8 bases remaining between them. CDR3 in amino acids: CASSPENKNTEAFF. The CDR3 bases are TGTGCCAGCTCACCAGAGAACAAGAACACTGAAGCTTTCTTT.

The chain is built from TRBV5-8 and TRBJ1-2; 8 bases line up with TRBD1. Trimming took 4 bases from V and 4 from J; bases not matched to a gene: 9. The CDR3 is 15 residues long. Germline V gives CDR1 SGHTS, CDR2 YDEGEE. CDR3 DNA: TGTGCCAGCAGCCATCTCCGGACAGGGCTCTATGGCTACACCTTC. This codes for CASSHLRTGLYGYTF.

The V and J genes are TRBV18 and TRBJ1-1; a weak D match, TRBD1 (5 bases). The CDR3 sequence is 16 residues long. The germline gives CDR1 KGHSH, CDR2 LQKENI. Trimming left V 2 bases short and J 0 bases short, with 13 bases between. The CDR3 loop reads CASSPGAGRVNTEAFF. In DNA, the CDR3 is TGTGCCAGCTCACCAGGGGCGGGTAGGGTGAACACTGAAGCTTTCTTT.

J is TRBJ2-1 and V is TRBV10-2; possibly TRBD2 for D (6 bases). V was pared by 6 bases and J by 1 base, with 7 bases between. CDR3 length: 13 amino acids. Per germline, CDR1 WSHSY and CDR2 SAAADI. Written as DNA, the CDR3 is TGCGCCAGCAGCCGGGGGTCCTACAATGAGCAGTTCTTC. This translates into CASSRGSYNEQFF.